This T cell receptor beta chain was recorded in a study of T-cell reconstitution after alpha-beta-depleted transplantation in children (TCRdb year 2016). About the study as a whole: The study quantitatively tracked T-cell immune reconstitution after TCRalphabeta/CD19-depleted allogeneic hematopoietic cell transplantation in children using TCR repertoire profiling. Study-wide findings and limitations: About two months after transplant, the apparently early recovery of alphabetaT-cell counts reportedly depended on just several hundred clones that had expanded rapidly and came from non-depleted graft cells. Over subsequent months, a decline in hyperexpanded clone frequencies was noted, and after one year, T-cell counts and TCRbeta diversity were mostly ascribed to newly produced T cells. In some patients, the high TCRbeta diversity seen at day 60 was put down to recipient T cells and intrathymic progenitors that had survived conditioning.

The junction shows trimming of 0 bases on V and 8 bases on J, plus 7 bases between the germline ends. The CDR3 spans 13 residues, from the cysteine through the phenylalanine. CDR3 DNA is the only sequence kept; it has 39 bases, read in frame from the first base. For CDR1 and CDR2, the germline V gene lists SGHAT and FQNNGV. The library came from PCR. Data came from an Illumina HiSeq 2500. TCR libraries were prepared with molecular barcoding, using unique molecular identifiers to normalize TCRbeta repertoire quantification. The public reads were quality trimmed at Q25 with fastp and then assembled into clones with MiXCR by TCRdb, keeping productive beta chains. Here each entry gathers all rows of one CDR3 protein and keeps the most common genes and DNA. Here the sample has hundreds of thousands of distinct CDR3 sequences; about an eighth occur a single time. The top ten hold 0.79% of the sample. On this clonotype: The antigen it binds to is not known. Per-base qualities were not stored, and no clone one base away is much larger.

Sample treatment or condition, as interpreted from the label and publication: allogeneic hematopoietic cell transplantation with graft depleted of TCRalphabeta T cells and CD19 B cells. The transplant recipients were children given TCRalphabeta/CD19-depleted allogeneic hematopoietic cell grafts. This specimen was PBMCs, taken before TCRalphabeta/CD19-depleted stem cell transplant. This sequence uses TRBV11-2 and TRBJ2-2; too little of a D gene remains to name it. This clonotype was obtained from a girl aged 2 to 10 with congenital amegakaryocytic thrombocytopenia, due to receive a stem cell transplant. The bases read TGTGCCAGCAGCTTAGACCCCTATGGGGAGCTGTTTTTT. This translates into CASSLDPYGELFF.